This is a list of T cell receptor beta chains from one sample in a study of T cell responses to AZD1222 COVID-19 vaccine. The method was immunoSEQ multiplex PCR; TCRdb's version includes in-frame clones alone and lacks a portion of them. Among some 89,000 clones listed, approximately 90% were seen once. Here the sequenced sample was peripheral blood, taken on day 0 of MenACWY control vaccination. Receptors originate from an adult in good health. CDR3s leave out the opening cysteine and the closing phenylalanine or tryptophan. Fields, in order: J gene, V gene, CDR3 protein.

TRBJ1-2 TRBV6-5 ASSPRVGYT
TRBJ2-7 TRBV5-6 ASSMDVEQY
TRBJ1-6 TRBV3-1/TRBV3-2 ASSLSTRDSPLH
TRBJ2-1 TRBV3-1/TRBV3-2 ASSQDPGTTPLNEQF
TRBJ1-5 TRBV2 ASSELQGRQPQH
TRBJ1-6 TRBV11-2 ASRAVKGAVSPLH
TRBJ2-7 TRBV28 ASTPNGGGRHEQY
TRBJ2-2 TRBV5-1 ASAPQASGNTGELF
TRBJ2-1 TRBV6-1 ASSEAGYEQF
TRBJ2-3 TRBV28 ASSLTGLSDTQY
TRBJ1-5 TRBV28 ASSYRQGEYSNQPQH
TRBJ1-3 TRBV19 ASTRGSGNTIY
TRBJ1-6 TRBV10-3 AISEGNGSPLH
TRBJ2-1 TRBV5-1 ASSLELNRQGVEQF
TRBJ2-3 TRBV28 ASSTTGGSSTDTQY
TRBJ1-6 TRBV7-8 ASSSGSPSPLH
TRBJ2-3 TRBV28 ASSEEGEGTDTQY
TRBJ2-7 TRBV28 ASSLFGWGKVSEQY
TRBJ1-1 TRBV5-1 ASSLRGTGNTEAF
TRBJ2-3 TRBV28 ASSFLQGHEDTQY
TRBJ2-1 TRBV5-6 ASSSINEQF
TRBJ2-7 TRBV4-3 ASSQSPPGGGYEQY
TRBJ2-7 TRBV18 ASSPGRLDYEQY
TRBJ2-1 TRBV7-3 ASSATAGENEQF
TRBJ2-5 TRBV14 ASSQYGVDSRETQY